The clone carrying this T cell receptor beta chain was observed a few times. What it binds is not known. One end of the junction does not line up with germline, which may come from a read error. Germline CDR1 reads MGHRA; CDR2 reads YSYEKL. The CDR3 has 15 residues. Multiple V-beta primers and a C-beta primer amplified TCRB from RNA. Each CDR3 protein is one row after TCRdb ran MiXCR on the multiplex PCR reads. The sample consists of over 10,000 distinct CDR3 sequences, 65% to 70% of them appearing once. This sample was taken from a study of tumor-infiltrating lymphocytes in glioblastoma multiforme. Study results and caveats: Clone frequencies may be distorted by unequal TCR transcripts per cell. No surface-marker sorting into functional T cell subtypes was done.

The sequenced sample was brain tumor tissue. The TCR was taken from a male donor with glioblastoma. The rearrangement links TRBV4-1 to TRBJ1-1; TRBD1 is a possible D gene (5 bases). CDR3 residues: CASNQAGTGGTEAFF. Written as DNA, the CDR3 is TGCGCCAGCAACCAAGCCGGGACGGGGGGCACTGAAGCTTTCTTT.